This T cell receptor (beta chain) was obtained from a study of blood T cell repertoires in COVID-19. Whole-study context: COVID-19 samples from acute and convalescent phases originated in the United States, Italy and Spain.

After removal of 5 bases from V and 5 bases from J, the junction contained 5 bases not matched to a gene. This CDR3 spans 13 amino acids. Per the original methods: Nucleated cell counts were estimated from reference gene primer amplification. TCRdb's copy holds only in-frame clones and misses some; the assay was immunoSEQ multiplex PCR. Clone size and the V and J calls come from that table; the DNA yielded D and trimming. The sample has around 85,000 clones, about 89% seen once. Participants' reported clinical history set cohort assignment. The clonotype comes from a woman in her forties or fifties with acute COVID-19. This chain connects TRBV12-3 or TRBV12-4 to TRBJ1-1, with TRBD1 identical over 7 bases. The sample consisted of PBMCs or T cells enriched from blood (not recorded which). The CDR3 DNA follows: TGTGCCAGCAGTCATTCAGGGGGAACTGAAGCTTTCTTT. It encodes CASSHSGGTEAFF.